The rows below give T cell receptor beta chains drawn from one sample of a study of cytomegalovirus exposure and HLA in healthy donors. Assay: immunoSEQ multiplex PCR; the TCRdb copy retains only in-frame clones and omits some. Here the sample spans around 90,000 clones, roughly 63% being singletons. Sequenced sample: PBMCs. The origin of the receptors is a boy aged 10-17 years in good health and CMV-seropositive. The CDR3 runs from the conserved cysteine through the conserved F or W. A D gene is named only where the DNA matches it firmly. Clone sizes are given selectively: once, few, many, or a class where the clone is expanded.

TRBV6-5	TRBJ2-7	.	.	CASSYDREASYEQYF	TGTGCCAGCAGTTACGACAGGGAGGCCTCCTACGAGCAGTACTTC
TRBV7-2	TRBJ1-5	few	TRBD1	CASSPAQGTGQPQHF	TGTGCCAGCAGCCCAGCACAGGGGACGGGGCAGCCCCAGCATTTT
TRBV7-6	TRBJ2-3	.	.	CASSLTGNGDTQYF	TGTGCCAGCAGCTTAACAGGGAATGGAGATACGCAGTATTTT
TRBV6-5	TRBJ2-1	.	.	CASMPGLPSNEQFF	TGTGCCAGCATGCCGGGACTCCCGTCCAATGAGCAGTTCTTC
TRBV30	TRBJ1-1	.	.	CAWSVFFGGSVNTEAFF	TGTGCCTGGAGTGTATTTTTTGGGGGCAGCGTTAACACTGAAGCTTTCTTT
TRBV7-3	TRBJ2-2	.	TRBD2	CASSQTRTSGGENTGELFF	TGTGCCAGCAGCCAAACCCGGACTAGCGGGGGGGAGAACACCGGGGAGCTGTTTTTT
TRBV5-1	TRBJ1-3	.	.	CASSLDTGMSSGNTIYF	TGCGCCAGCAGCTTGGATACAGGGATGAGCTCTGGAAACACCATATATTTT
TRBV7-7	TRBJ2-2	.	.	CASSLDRVAGELFF	TGTGCCAGCAGCTTAGACCGGGTAGCCGGGGAGCTGTTTTTT
TRBV5-1	TRBJ1-4	.	.	CASSEPGRELFF	TGCGCCAGCAGCGAACCGGGACGGGAGTTGTTTTTT
TRBV6-5	TRBJ2-1	.	TRBD2	CASSYFAGGRNEQFF	TGTGCCAGCAGTTACTTTGCGGGGGGGAGGAATGAGCAGTTCTTC
TRBV6-5	TRBJ1-2	.	.	CASSFDRLNYGYTF	TGTGCCAGCAGTTTTGACAGACTTAACTATGGCTACACCTTC
TRBV5-4	TRBJ1-1	.	TRBD1	CASSEDPGTGAFF	TGTGCCAGCAGCGAAGATCCAGGGACAGGGGCTTTCTTT
TRBV5-4	TRBJ1-1	.	.	CASSLVGQGPFF	TGTGCCAGCAGCTTGGTTGGCCAGGGGCCTTTCTTT